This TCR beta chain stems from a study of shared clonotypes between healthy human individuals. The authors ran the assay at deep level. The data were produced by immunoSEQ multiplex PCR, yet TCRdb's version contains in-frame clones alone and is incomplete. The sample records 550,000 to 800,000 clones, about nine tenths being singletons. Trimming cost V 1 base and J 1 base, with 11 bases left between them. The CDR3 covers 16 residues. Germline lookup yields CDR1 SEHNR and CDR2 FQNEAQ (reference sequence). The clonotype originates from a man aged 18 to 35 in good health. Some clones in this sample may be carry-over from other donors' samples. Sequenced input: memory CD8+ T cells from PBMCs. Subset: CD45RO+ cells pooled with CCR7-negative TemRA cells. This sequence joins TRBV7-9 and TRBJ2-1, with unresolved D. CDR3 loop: CASSLVLSVSYNEQFF. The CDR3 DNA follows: TGTGCCAGCAGCTTAGTGTTAAGCGTTTCCTACAATGAGCAGTTCTTC. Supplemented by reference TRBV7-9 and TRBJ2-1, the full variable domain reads DTGVSQNPRHKITKRGQNVTFRCDPISEHNRLYWYRQTLGQGPEFLTYFQNEAQLEKSRLLSDRFSAERPKGSFSTLEIQRTEQGDSAMYLCASSLVLSVSYNEQFFGPGTRLTVL.